This T cell receptor (beta chain) was sequenced in a study of T-cell reconstitution after alpha-beta-depleted transplantation in children. Preparation of the TCRbeta library was carried out with unique molecular identifiers. TCRdb reanalysed the PCR reads using MiXCR and keeps one entry per CDR3 protein. Among about 440,000 distinct CDR3 sequences, 43% were seen once, and the ten largest hold 25% to 30%. This clonotype was counted at least ten times. V was shortened by 0 bases and J by 4 bases, with 14 bases between the two germline ends. This CDR3 has 15 residues. Germline V gene data show CDR1 as DFQATT and CDR2 as SNEGSKA (reference sequence).

This rearrangement joins TRBV20-1 to TRBJ2-3, with a tentative D call TRBD2 (6 bases). Sequenced material: PBMCs, taken before TCRalphabeta/CD19-depleted stem cell transplant. The TCR comes from a girl aged 2 to 9 with aplastic anemia, due to receive a stem cell transplant. CDR3: CSARDHAGSADTQYF. The CDR3 DNA follows: TGCAGTGCTAGAGATCATGCGGGATCTGCAGATACGCAGTATTTT.